The 6 T cell receptor beta chains presented below share a single source sample, sequenced in a study of blood T cell repertoires in COVID-19. The table came from immunoSEQ multiplex PCR; TCRdb's copy has only in-frame clones and leaves some out. The repertoire includes approximately 68,000 clones, 81% of them detected once, and over 8.5% sits in the top ten. Sequencing was carried out using peripheral blood. The source is a human donor in a cohort sampled during active COVID-19.

About this clone itself: This CDR3 is also generated by other DNA sequences in the sample. This rearrangement joins TRBV5-1 to TRBJ1-1; D is unresolved. V was clipped by 0 bases and J by 2 bases, with 8 bases between them. The CDR3 runs 14 residues. In germline, CDR1 is SGHRS, CDR2 YFSETQ. Written as DNA, the CDR3 is TGCGCCAGCAGCTTGGGACAAAGCAACACTGAAGCTTTCTTT. Translation gives CASSLGQSNTEAFF.

This chain connects TRBV19 to TRBJ2-1; 11 nucleotides match TRBD2. Germline V gives CDR1 LNHDA, CDR2 SQIVND (reference sequence). CDR3 size: 15 residues. V was clipped by 3 bases and J by 7 bases; unmatched bases: 5. The CDR3 is CASSMAASGGNEQFF. CDR3 DNA sequence: TGTGCCAGTAGTATGGCGGCTAGCGGGGGGAATGAGCAGTTCTTC.

The J gene is TRBJ2-2, the V gene TRBV15; the match to TRBD1 covers 7 bases. CDR1 and CDR2 (germline): LNHNV, YYDKDF (reference sequence). This CDR3 has 17 amino acids. The ends lost 0 bases at V and 4 bases at J; junction bases unmatched: 8. This CDR3 reads CATSRDRAGGTTGELFF. The CDR3 nucleotides read TGTGCCACCAGCAGAGACAGGGCAGGGGGTACCACCGGGGAGCTGTTTTTT.

The chain uses TRBV3-1 (or the pseudogene TRBV3-2) and TRBJ2-7; 11 bases are a match to TRBD1. In germline, CDR1 is LGHDT, CDR2 YNNKEL (reference sequence). V was pared by 0 bases and J by 9 bases, with 13 bases of the junction left unmatched. The CDR3 loop spans 17 amino acids. The CDR3 sequence is CASSQEFGTGGFEAQYF. CDR3 DNA sequence: TGTGCCAGCAGCCAAGAATTTGGGACAGGGGGATTTGAGGCGCAGTACTTC.

The gene calls are TRBV7-9 and TRBJ2-7, with 8 bases that match TRBD2. Germline CDR1 reads SEHNR; CDR2 reads FQNEAQ (reference sequence). CDR3 length: 17 residues. Germline trimming cut 5 bases from V and 2 bases from J; bases unmatched to any gene: 14. The CDR3 DNA sequence: TGTGCCAGCAGCGCCCGCCTCGGGGGGGTTGACACCTACGAGCAGTACTTC. It yields the protein CASSARLGGVDTYEQYF.

V is TRBV5-1 and J is TRBJ2-7; D is unresolved. With 4 bases removed from V and 2 bases from J, the gap between germline ends came to 7 bases. The germline V gene has CDR1 SGHRS and CDR2 YFSETQ. The CDR3 spans 12 residues. DNA of the CDR3: TGCGCCAGCAGCCCCTCCCCCTACGAGCAGTACTTC. This translates into CASSPSPYEQYF.